Described below is a single TCR beta chain sequence and its context. Its target is unknown. Among the patients, none had received any treatment before thyroid surgery. This entry comes from a study of metastatic and nonmetastatic thyroid tumors. Study as a whole: Repertoires from malignant and benign thyroid patients were compared across blood and tumor or nodule tissue. Study-wide results and caveats: For both blood and tumor, malignant thyroid tumors reportedly showed significantly higher TCR beta diversity than benign nodules did.

This CDR3 is 15 amino acids long. From germline, CDR1 is SGHNT and CDR2 YENEEA. Trimming took off 0 bases at V and 2 bases at J, with 9 bases between the two ends. Original data processing: Across clinicopathological groups, CDR3 differences served as the basis for building a distant-metastasis classifier for papillary thyroid cancer. TCRdb re-processed the PCR reads through MiXCR. Clone size and V and J calls follow TCRdb, not the original study. The sample includes 30,000 to 35,000 clones, about 33% of them seen just once. The source is a female donor with papillary thyroid cancer or a benign thyroid nodule (not recorded which). Some clones in this sample may be carry-over from other donors' samples. The sample consisted of tumor tissue. The V gene is TRBV11-3, the J gene TRBJ2-3; D not certain. CDR3 residues: CASSLEGRSTDTQYF. The DNA for the CDR3 is TGTGCCAGCAGCTTAGAGGGTAGATCCACAGATACGCAGTATTTT.